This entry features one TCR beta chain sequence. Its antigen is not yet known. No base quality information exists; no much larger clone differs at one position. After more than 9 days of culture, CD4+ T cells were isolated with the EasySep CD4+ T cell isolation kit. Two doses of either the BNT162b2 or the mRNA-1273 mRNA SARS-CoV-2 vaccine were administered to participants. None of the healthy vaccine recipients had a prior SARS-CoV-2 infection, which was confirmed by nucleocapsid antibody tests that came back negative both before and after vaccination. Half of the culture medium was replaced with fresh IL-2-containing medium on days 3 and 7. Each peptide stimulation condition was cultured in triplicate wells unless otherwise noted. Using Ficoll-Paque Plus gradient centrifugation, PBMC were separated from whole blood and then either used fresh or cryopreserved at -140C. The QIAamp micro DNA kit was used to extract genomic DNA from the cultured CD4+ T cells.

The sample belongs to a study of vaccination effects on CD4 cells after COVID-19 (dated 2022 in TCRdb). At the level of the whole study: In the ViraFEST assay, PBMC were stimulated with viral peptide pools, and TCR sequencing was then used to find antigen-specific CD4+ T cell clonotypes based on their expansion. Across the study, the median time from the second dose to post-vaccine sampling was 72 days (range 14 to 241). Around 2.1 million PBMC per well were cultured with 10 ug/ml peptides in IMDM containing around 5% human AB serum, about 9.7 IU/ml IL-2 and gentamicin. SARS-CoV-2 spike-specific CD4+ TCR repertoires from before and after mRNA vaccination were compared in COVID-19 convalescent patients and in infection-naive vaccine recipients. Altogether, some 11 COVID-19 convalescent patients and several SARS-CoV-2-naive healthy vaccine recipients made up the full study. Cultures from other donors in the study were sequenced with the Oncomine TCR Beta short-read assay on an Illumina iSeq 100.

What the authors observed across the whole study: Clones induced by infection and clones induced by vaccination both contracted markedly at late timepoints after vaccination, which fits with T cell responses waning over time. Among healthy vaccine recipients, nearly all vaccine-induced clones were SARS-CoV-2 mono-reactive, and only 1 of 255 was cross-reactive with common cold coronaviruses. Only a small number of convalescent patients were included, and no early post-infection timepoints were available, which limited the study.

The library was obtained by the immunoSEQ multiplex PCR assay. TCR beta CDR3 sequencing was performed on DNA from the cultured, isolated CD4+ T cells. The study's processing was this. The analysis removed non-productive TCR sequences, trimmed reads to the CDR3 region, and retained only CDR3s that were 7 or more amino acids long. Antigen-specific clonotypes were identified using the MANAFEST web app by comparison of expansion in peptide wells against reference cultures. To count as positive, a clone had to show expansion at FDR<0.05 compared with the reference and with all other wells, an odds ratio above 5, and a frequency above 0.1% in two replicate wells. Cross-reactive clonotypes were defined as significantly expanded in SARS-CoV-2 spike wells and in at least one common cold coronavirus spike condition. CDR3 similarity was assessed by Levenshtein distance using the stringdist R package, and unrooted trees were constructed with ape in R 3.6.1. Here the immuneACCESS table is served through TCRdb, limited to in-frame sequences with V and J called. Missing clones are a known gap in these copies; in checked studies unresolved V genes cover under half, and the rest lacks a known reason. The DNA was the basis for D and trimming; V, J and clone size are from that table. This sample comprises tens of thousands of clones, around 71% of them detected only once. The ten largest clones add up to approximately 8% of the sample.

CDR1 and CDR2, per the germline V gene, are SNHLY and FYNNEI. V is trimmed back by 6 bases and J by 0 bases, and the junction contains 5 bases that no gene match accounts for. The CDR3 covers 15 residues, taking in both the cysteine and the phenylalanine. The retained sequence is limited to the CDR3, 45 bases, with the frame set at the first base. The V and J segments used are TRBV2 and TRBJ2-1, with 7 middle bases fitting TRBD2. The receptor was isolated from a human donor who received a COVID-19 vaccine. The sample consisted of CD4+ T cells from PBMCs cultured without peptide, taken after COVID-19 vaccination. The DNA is TGTGCCAGCAGCTTCGGCGGGAGCTCCTACAATGAGCAGTTCTTC. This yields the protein CASSFGGSSYNEQFF.